The 24 T cell receptor beta chains presented below share a single source sample, sequenced in a study of blood T cells in healthy people across ages. It was with a sample-barcoded 5' primer and a J-beta primer mix that a second PCR of roughly 6 to 12 cycles was run. TCRdb called the 5' RACE reads again in MiXCR, with one record for every CDR3 protein. This sample has roughly 700,000 distinct CDR3 sequences; roughly 49% occur once, and the top ten carry under 35%. The specimen was blood. All receptors come from a woman aged 55-69 years in good health.

The chain has TRBV20-1 and TRBJ2-5; possibly TRBD2 for D (7 bases). Near its end, the DNA agrees better with TRBJ2-7, so the J call may be wrong. This CDR3 has 14 residues. CDR1 and CDR2 from the germline V gene are DFQATT and SNEGSKA (reference sequence). CDR3 DNA sequence: TGCAGTGCTCGAAAGCGGGACACTACCTACGAGCAGTACTTC. This encodes CSARKRDTTYEQYF.

The V and J genes are TRBV12-3 or TRBV12-4 and TRBJ2-5; no reliable D call. CDR3 length: 12 amino acids. The ends were cut back, 6 bases at V and 4 bases at J, with 9 bases in the middle. The CDR3 loop is CASRTERETQYF. CDR3 nucleotides: TGTGCCAGCAGAACAGAGAGAGAGACCCAGTACTTC.

This clonotype is a singleton in its sample. V and J are TRBV5-5 and TRBJ2-6, with D possibly TRBD1 on 5 matching bases. The CDR3 length is 17 residues. CDR1 and CDR2 from the germline V gene are SGHKS and YYEKEE (reference sequence). Between the trimmed V and J ends, which lost 0 bases and 1 base, there was a span of 11 bases. In nucleotides, the CDR3 is TGTGCCAGCAGCTTGGGGACACCCAAATCTGGGGCCAACGTCCTGACTTTC. It specifies CASSLGTPKSGANVLTF. Looking up the rest from reference TRBV5-5 and TRBJ2-6 gives the full variable domain: DAGVTQSPTHLIKTRGQQVTLRCSPISGHKSVSWYQQVLGQGPQFIFQYYEKEERGRGNFPDRFSARQFPNYSSELNVNALLLGDSALYLCASSLGTPKSGANVLTFGAGSRLTVL.

This clonotype was recorded a few times. This chain links TRBV29-1 with TRBJ1-2; tentatively, D is TRBD1 (5 bases). Trimming removed 1 base at V and 8 bases at J, with 17 bases between. This CDR3 spans 14 amino acids. From germline, CDR1 is SQVTM and CDR2 ANQGSEA. Written as DNA, the CDR3 is TGCAGCGTTGAAGGGGGCAGTGTAGGATACGGCTACACCTTC. This translates into CSVEGGSVGYGYTF.

V gene TRBV11-2 combines with J gene TRBJ1-4; no reliable D call. The CDR3 covers 15 residues. Germline lookup yields CDR1 SGHAT and CDR2 FQNNGV. With 5 bases removed from V and 4 bases from J, the gap between germline ends came to 14 bases. This CDR3 is CASSPRTDFNEKLFF. The CDR3 nucleotides are TGTGCCAGCAGCCCCCGGACGGATTTTAATGAAAAACTGTTTTTT.

The genes are TRBV27 and TRBJ2-5; possibly TRBD1 for D (6 bases). CDR1 is MNHEY, CDR2 SMNVEV, per germline (reference sequence). The V end was cut by 2 bases, the J end by 4 bases, with 14 bases between. The CDR3 contains 15 residues. This CDR3 reads CASSLNTQGRETQYF. CDR3 sequence (DNA): TGTGCCAGCAGTTTAAACACCCAGGGGCGAGAGACCCAGTACTTC.

The J gene is TRBJ2-5, the V gene TRBV4-2, with D tentatively TRBD1 (5 bases). Germline V CDR1 and CDR2: LGHNA, YNFKEQ. V lost 3 bases and J 1 base, leaving 9 bases between the germline ends. CDR3 length equals 14 residues. The CDR3 coding sequence is TGTGCCAGCAGCCACCCAGACAGCCAAGAGACCCAGTACTTC. The encoded protein is CASSHPDSQETQYF.

This clonotype was detected a few times. The DNA for the CDR3 is TGCGCCAGCAGCCTCCGGACTGCTGGGGCCAACGTCCTGACTTTC. It translates to CASSLRTAGANVLTF. The V call is TRBV4-1, the J call TRBJ2-6; a possible D gene is TRBD2 (5 bases). V was trimmed by 4 bases and J by 2 bases, leaving 9 bases between them. Germline lookup yields CDR1 MGHRA and CDR2 YSYEKL. This CDR3 has 15 amino acids.

This chain connects TRBV29-1 to TRBJ2-5, with 11 positions matching TRBD1. Germline V lookup: CDR1 SQVTM, CDR2 ANQGSEA. The J segment lost 5 bases and the V segment lost 5 bases, leaving 7 bases of the junction unmatched. The CDR3 spans 14 residues. For the CDR3, the DNA is TGCAGCGTTCCCTGGGACAGGGGGTTGGAGACCCAGTACTTC. It codes for CSVPWDRGLETQYF.

In its sample, this clonotype was seen a few times. The chain links TRBV5-5 to TRBJ2-7; TRBD1 aligns across 7 bases. Germline V gene sequence: CDR1 SGHKS, CDR2 YYEKEE (reference sequence). V trimming: 4 bases; J trimming: 7 bases; junction bases outside the gene matches: 11. CDR3 length: 14 residues. The CDR3 DNA reads TGTGCCAGCAGCCTAGAGACAGGGTATGGGGAGCAGTACTTC. Translated, it gives CASSLETGYGEQYF.

The chain has TRBV7-2 and TRBJ2-7, with no clear D. Germline V gives CDR1 SGHTA, CDR2 FQGNSA. The V gene lost 5 bases and the J gene lost 3 bases, with 5 bases spanning the gap. This CDR3 has 11 residues. The CDR3 DNA is TGTGCCAGCAGCGTGGTCTACGAGCAGTACTTC. Translation gives CASSVVYEQYF.

The rearrangement uses TRBV20-1 and TRBJ1-5; D call uncertain. Trimming took 0 bases from V and 0 from J, leaving 15 bases between them. CDR3 length equals 17 residues. Germline lookup yields CDR1 DFQATT and CDR2 SNEGSKA (reference sequence). Here the CDR3 reads CSARDPGWAVSNQPQHF. In DNA, the CDR3 is TGCAGTGCTAGAGATCCAGGTTGGGCGGTTAGCAATCAGCCCCAGCATTTT.

This clonotype was detected only a few times. The junction differs from germline at one of its ends, possibly a read error. The V and J genes are TRBV20-1 and TRBJ2-1; 12 positions agree with TRBD2. This CDR3 contains 15 residues. The germline V gene encodes CDR1 DFQATT and CDR2 SNEGSKA (reference sequence). CDR3 coding DNA: TGCAGCGCTAGCGGGAGGGCCGGGGGAGGTAATGAGCAGTTCTTC. Translated, it gives CSASGRAGGGNEQFF.

The rearrangement uses TRBV7-2 and TRBJ1-6; a possible D gene is TRBD1 (5 bases). Germline CDR1 is SGHTA and CDR2 is FQGNSA. The CDR3 extends over 18 amino acids. V gave up 6 bases and J gave up 0 bases, with 18 bases separating them. As DNA, the CDR3 is TGTGCCAGCAGTACCCAACCCGGGGACCGCTCCTATAATTCACCCCTCCACTTT. Protein product: CASSTQPGDRSYNSPLHF.

This clonotype turned up a few times. J is TRBJ2-1 and V is TRBV6-9, with 7 bases fitting TRBD1. J gave up 3 bases and V 4 bases, and 6 bases lay outside the gene matches. CDR3 length equals 15 residues. Looked up from germline, CDR1 is MNHGY and CDR2 is SVAAGI. Here the CDR3 DNA reads TGTGCCAGCAGTTTTGAGGGGGCGGACTACAATGAGCAGTTCTTC. Translating gives CASSFEGADYNEQFF.

The V and J genes are TRBV4-3 and TRBJ2-5; 8 nucleotides align to TRBD1. The DNA end is more similar to TRBJ2-7, so the J call may be wrong. The CDR3 extends over 15 amino acids. The V gene's germline CDR1 is LGHNA and CDR2 YSLEER. This chain's CDR3 is CASSQVGTGNYEQYF. CDR3 nucleotide sequence: TGCGCCAGCAGCCAAGTAGGGACAGGAAACTACGAGCAGTACTTC.

This clonotype was recorded a few times. The chain has TRBV20-1 and TRBJ1-2; D gene uncertain. This CDR3 region has 13 residues. Trimming removed 2 bases from V and 9 bases from J, with 16 bases in between. Germline loops: CDR1 DFQATT, CDR2 SNEGSKA (reference sequence). The CDR3 is CSARTGDGIRYTF. The DNA of the CDR3 is TGCAGTGCTAGAACCGGGGATGGAATCCGCTACACCTTC.

This rearrangement joins TRBV10-3 to TRBJ1-4; D unresolved. The CDR3 has 14 amino acids. Germline V gene data show CDR1 as ENHRY and CDR2 as SYGVKD. V lost 3 bases, J lost 4 bases, and 9 bases lay in between. The CDR3 DNA reads TGTGCCATCAGTGACAAGGAGAGTAATGAAAAACTGTTTTTT. Translated: CAISDKESNEKLFF.

This clonotype was recorded a few times. J is TRBJ2-7 and V is TRBV6-2 or TRBV6-3; 7 positions match TRBD2. Trimming cost V 2 bases and J 2 bases; bases outside gene matches: 9. Germline CDR1 reads MNHEY; CDR2 reads SVGEGT. The CDR3 has 16 residues. The CDR3 DNA reads TGTGCCAGCAGTTACCGCCTGACTAGCCAGACCTACGAGCAGTACTTC. Its protein is CASSYRLTSQTYEQYF.

This clonotype turned up a few times. The CDR3 reads CAISESSETQYF. The CDR3 coding sequence is TGTGCCATCAGTGAGTCGAGTGAGACCCAGTACTTC. The rearrangement uses TRBV10-3 and TRBJ2-5, with D unresolved. The CDR3 contains 12 residues. Germline CDR1 is ENHRY and CDR2 is SYGVKD. Trimming removed 0 bases from V and 5 bases from J, with 4 bases in between.

The J gene is TRBJ2-7, the V gene TRBV20-1; 7 nucleotides match TRBD2. V gave up 2 bases and J gave up 3 bases; unmatched junction bases: 10. Germline loops: CDR1 DFQATT, CDR2 SNEGSKA (reference sequence). The CDR3 extends over 15 amino acids. CDR3 residues: CSARNVEGGDYEQYF. CDR3 DNA: TGCAGTGCTAGAAATGTTGAGGGAGGGGACTACGAGCAGTACTTC.

As DNA, the CDR3 is TGCAGTGCTAGTCGCGGGACTCACTCCTACAATGAGCAGTTCTTC. It translates to CSASRGTHSYNEQFF. This chain uses TRBV20-1 with TRBJ2-1, with D tentatively TRBD2 (6 bases). Germline lookup yields CDR1 DFQATT and CDR2 SNEGSKA (reference sequence). The V end lost 3 bases, the J end lost 0 bases, and 12 bases lay between the germline ends. The CDR3 covers 15 residues.

The chain recombines TRBV7-9 with TRBJ2-5, with 9 bases fitting TRBD1. V dropped 5 bases and J dropped 5; count of bases not matched to a gene: 9. In germline, CDR1 is SEHNR, CDR2 FQNEAQ (reference sequence). This CDR3 has 15 amino acids. CDR3 DNA: TGTGCCAGCAGCATTAGGGGACAGGGTGAGGAGACCCAGTACTTC. Amino acid sequence: CASSIRGQGEETQYF.

The table lists this clonotype with a count of one. The chain combines TRBV6-6 with TRBJ1-4; no clear D gene. In germline, CDR1 is MNHNY, CDR2 SVGAGI (reference sequence). Trimming shortened V by 11 bases and J by 0 bases, and 13 bases separated the two germline ends. CDR3 length: 14 residues. The CDR3 DNA is TGTGCCGTCCAGAGGGTTGCAACTAATGAAAAACTGTTTTTT. Translation gives CAVQRVATNEKLFF.